These 28 T cell receptor beta chains originate from one sample sequenced in a study of spatial heterogeneity in lung cancer (dated by TCRdb to the late 2010s). The library was built by means of 5' RACE. Sequencing used a NextSeq 500. The raw public data were reprocessed by TCRdb itself: fastp quality trimming at Q25, MiXCR clonotype calling, in-frame beta chains only. Each CDR3 protein appears once, grouped with its most common genes and DNA. In this sample the table shows tens of thousands of distinct CDR3 sequences, 10% to 15% of which occur a single time. The top ten clones comprise about 4.6% of the sample. This specimen's time point label, interpreted: sample taken at primary tumor resection. Without any cell sorting, TCR sequencing was performed on whole RNA extracted either from tumor and nontumor lung tissue or from cryopreserved PBMC samples. Material: PBMCs, obtained at surgery. The receptors originated from a male donor with early-stage non-small cell lung cancer.

The V gene is TRBV29-1, the J gene TRBJ2-1; D may be TRBD1 (6 bases). The ends were cut back, 5 bases at V and 6 bases at J, with 20 bases in the middle. The CDR3 is 15 residues long. Looked up from germline, CDR1 is SQVTM and CDR2 is ANQGSEA. Here the CDR3 DNA reads TGCAGCGTTAGGGGGACCCGTCCCCGAGGCAATGAGCAGTTCTTC. It encodes CSVRGTRPRGNEQFF.

A few counts support this clonotype. V and J are TRBV18 and TRBJ1-2; D gene unclear. This CDR3 has 14 amino acids. The ends were cut back, 3 bases at V and 3 bases at J, with 11 bases in the middle. The germline gives CDR1 KGHSH, CDR2 LQKENI. The CDR3: CASSPSGEYYGYTF. DNA for the CDR3: TGTGCCAGCTCACCCAGTGGGGAATACTATGGCTACACCTTC.

This clonotype was counted ten times or more. This chain uses TRBV2 with TRBJ1-1; 8 bases align to TRBD1. V shed 6 bases, J shed 4 bases, and the junction held 7 bases outside the gene matches. CDR3 length: 14 amino acids. Germline lookup yields CDR1 SNHLY and CDR2 FYNNEI. The CDR3 reads CASRDRAGSTEAFF. The CDR3, as DNA: TGTGCCAGCAGGGACAGGGCGGGGTCCACTGAAGCTTTCTTT.

This clonotype has only a few counts. In nucleotides, the CDR3 is TGTGCCAGCAGTCCGACTGTGAACACTGAAGCTTTCTTT. It yields the protein CASSPTVNTEAFF. V and J are TRBV12-3 or TRBV12-4 and TRBJ1-1; no firm D call. Trimming left V 5 bases short and J 0 bases short, with 7 bases between. CDR3 length: 13 residues.

The V gene is TRBV18, the J gene TRBJ2-1, with TRBD1 matching 8 bases. Germline-derived CDR1 and CDR2 are KGHSH and LQKENI. V gave up 6 bases and J gave up 7 bases; unmatched junction bases: 8. This CDR3 is 14 amino acids long. The CDR3 sequence is CASSLSRGQNEQFF. The DNA for the CDR3 is TGTGCCAGCTCCCTGTCCAGGGGGCAGAATGAGCAGTTCTTC.

Ten or more counts support this clonotype. This chain connects TRBV29-1 to TRBJ1-1; 7 positions match TRBD1. The V gene end was trimmed by 2 bases and the J gene end by 3 bases; junction bases not matched to a gene: 6. This CDR3 contains 14 residues. Germline V CDR1 and CDR2: SQVTM, ANQGSEA. In DNA form, the CDR3 reads TGCAGCGTTGAACAGGGGGTAGGGGACACTGAAGCTTTCTTT. This gives the protein CSVEQGVGDTEAFF.

This chain joins TRBV2 and TRBJ2-1; D is perhaps TRBD1 or TRBD2 (5 bases each). CDR1 SNHLY and CDR2 FYNNEI come from the germline V gene. The V end lost 1 base, the J end lost 4 bases, and 5 bases lay between the germline ends. The CDR3 length is 13 residues. This CDR3 reads CASSEGGYNEQFF. The CDR3 DNA sequence: TGTGCCAGCAGTGAAGGGGGGTACAATGAGCAGTTCTTC.

CDR3 residues: CASSLEGSANTGELFF. DNA for the CDR3: TGCGCCAGCAGCTTGGAGGGTAGCGCGAACACCGGGGAGCTGTTTTTT. The chain has TRBV5-1 and TRBJ2-2; possibly TRBD2 for D (5 bases). The CDR3 is 16 amino acids. V was trimmed by 0 bases and J by 0 bases, leaving 9 bases between them. Looked up from germline, CDR1 is SGHRS and CDR2 is YFSETQ.

As to this clonotype: Being one base from a much bigger clone, this may be a read error. The J gene is TRBJ2-7, the V gene TRBV5-1; TRBD2 agrees at 9 bases. Germline CDR1 is SGHRS and CDR2 is YFSETQ. The ends lost 0 bases at V and 7 bases at J; junction bases unmatched: 8. The CDR3 has 15 residues. The CDR3 coding sequence is TGCGCCAGCAGCTTGGGCGGGAGGGAATCGGGAGAGCAGTACTTC. Translating it yields CASSLGGRESGEQYF.

This clonotype was recorded once. The J gene is TRBJ2-3, the V gene TRBV12-3 or TRBV12-4; no clear D. CDR3 length equals 15 residues. The V and J ends lost 6 bases and 0 bases respectively, with 13 bases between them. CDR3 bases: TGTGCCAGCAGCCCGGCGGTGGGGAGCACAGATACGCAGTATTTT. This gives the protein CASSPAVGSTDTQYF.

This clonotype was found a few times. This chain joins TRBV20-1 and TRBJ2-1; D call uncertain. The germline V gene encodes CDR1 DFQATT and CDR2 SNEGSKA (reference sequence). This CDR3 has 12 amino acids. Deletions cut 6 bases from V and 4 bases from J, with 10 bases between. DNA for the CDR3: TGCAGTGCCACTGGAGTATACAATGAGCAGTTCTTC. Translating gives CSATGVYNEQFF.

This clonotype was counted a few times. V gene TRBV19 combines with J gene TRBJ2-5; 12 bases agree with TRBD1. The trim removed 5 bases at V and 5 bases at J, leaving 6 bases unmatched. CDR3 size: 15 residues. Germline assignment: CDR1 LNHDA and CDR2 SQIVND (reference sequence). The DNA of the CDR3 is TGTGCCAGTAGTGCTGGGACAGGGGGCGCGGAGACCCAGTACTTC. Amino acids: CASSAGTGGAETQYF. Complete variable domain (other parts from reference TRBV19 and TRBJ2-5): DGGITQSPKYLFRKEGQNVTLSCEQNLNHDAMYWYRQDPGQGLRLIYYSQIVNDFQKGDIAEGYSVSREKKESFPLTVTSAQKNPTAFYLCASSAGTGGAETQYFGPGTRLLVL.

The chain uses TRBV7-9 and TRBJ1-1; 7 bases are a match to TRBD1. With V trimmed by 1 base and J by 1 base, 0 bases remained unmatched. The CDR3 extends over 14 amino acids. CDR1 SEHNR and CDR2 FQNEAQ come from the germline V gene (reference sequence). CDR3 in DNA: TGTGCCAGCAGCTTAGGGACAGGGAACACTGAAGCTTTCTTT. Its translation is CASSLGTGNTEAFF.

The table lists this clonotype with a few counts. The gene calls are TRBV5-6 and TRBJ2-7; 10 nucleotides line up with TRBD1. The CDR3 is 16 residues long. The germline V gene encodes CDR1 SGHDT and CDR2 YYEEEE. J gave up 0 bases and V 2 bases, and 5 bases lay outside the gene matches. The CDR3 loop reads CASSFRTGGTSYEQYF. CDR3 coding DNA: TGTGCCAGCAGCTTCCGGACAGGGGGTACCTCCTACGAGCAGTACTTC.

This clonotype occurred many times. The chain employs TRBV6-5 and TRBJ1-2, with TRBD1 identical over 9 bases. Germline-derived CDR1 and CDR2 are MNHEY and SVGAGI. The CDR3 sequence is 17 residues long. The V gene end was trimmed by 3 bases and the J gene end by 0 bases; junction bases not matched to a gene: 8. The CDR3 DNA is TGTGCCAGCAGTTATCTCGGACAGGGGAATGCTAACTATGGCTACACCTTC. It encodes CASSYLGQGNANYGYTF.

This chain links TRBV20-1 with TRBJ2-1; D is unclear. The V gene lost 0 bases and the J gene lost 4 bases, with 13 bases spanning the gap. CDR1 and CDR2 (germline): DFQATT, SNEGSKA (reference sequence). This CDR3 spans 15 amino acids. The CDR3 DNA sequence: TGCAGTGCTAGAGATCTCAGCTTAGGGTACAATGAGCAGTTCTTC. It encodes CSARDLSLGYNEQFF.

This clonotype has just a few counts. The chain uses TRBV3-1 and TRBJ1-2; 9 bases agree with TRBD1. CDR3 size: 13 residues. The V and J ends lost 4 bases and 8 bases, in that order; junction bases with no gene match: 5. Germline V gene sequence: CDR1 LGHDT, CDR2 YNNKEL (reference sequence). DNA of the CDR3: TGTGCCAGCAGCCGGACAGGGGAATACGGCTACACCTTC. Translation gives CASSRTGEYGYTF.

The chain is built from TRBV5-1 and TRBJ2-2, with D perhaps matching TRBD1 (5 bases). There are 15 residues in the CDR3. With 3 bases removed from V and 2 bases from J, the gap between germline ends came to 11 bases. CDR1 and CDR2 (germline): SGHRS, YFSETQ. The CDR3 DNA reads TGCGCCAGCAGCTGGGAAGGGGATAACACCGGGGAGCTGTTTTTT. Its protein product is CASSWEGDNTGELFF.

This clonotype occurred many times. V usage is TRBV3-1 and J usage is TRBJ1-5, with 9 bases lining up with TRBD1. The length of the CDR3 is 19 residues. In germline, CDR1 is LGHDT, CDR2 YNNKEL (reference sequence). The J segment lost 7 bases and the V segment lost 0 bases, leaving 16 bases of the junction unmatched. CDR3 loop: CASSQEATGTGIRSQPQHF. CDR3 in DNA: TGTGCCAGCAGCCAAGAGGCAACCGGGACAGGGATCAGGAGCCAGCCCCAGCATTTT.

The sample holds many counts of this clonotype. The V call is TRBV5-1, the J call TRBJ1-3, with D uncertain. The germline CDR1 and CDR2 sequences are SGHRS and YFSETQ. Trimming took off 4 bases at V and 4 bases at J, with 12 bases between the two ends. The CDR3 sequence is 14 residues long. The CDR3 loop is CASSPDVGGNTIYF. The CDR3 nucleotides are TGCGCCAGCAGCCCGGACGTGGGCGGAAACACCATATATTTT. The entire variable domain, with the rest obtained from reference TRBV5-1 and TRBJ1-3, is as follows: KAGVTQTPRYLIKTRGQQVTLSCSPISGHRSVSWYQQTPGQGLQFLFEYFSETQRNKGNFPGRFSGRQFSNSRSEMNVSTLELGDSALYLCASSPDVGGNTIYFGEGSWLTVV.

As to this clonotype: The junction does not match germline at one end; this may be a read error. The V gene is TRBV27, the J gene TRBJ2-7; either TRBD1 or TRBD2 may fit D (5 bases each). The CDR3 has 13 amino acids. Germline-derived CDR1 and CDR2 are MNHEY and SMNVEV (reference sequence). DNA for the CDR3: TGTGCCAGCAGTGGCACCGGGACGCAGGTAACGAACTTC. Translating it yields CASSGTGTQVTNF.

The genes are TRBV20-1 and TRBJ2-7; 14 bases match TRBD2. The CDR3 runs to 15 residues. Germline CDR1 is DFQATT and CDR2 is SNEGSKA (reference sequence). Trimming at V came to 5 bases and at J to 3 bases, leaving 6 bases not matched to a gene. The CDR3 coding sequence is TGCAGTGCTCAGCCCGGGACTAGCGGGGGCTACGAGCAGTACTTC. Its protein is CSAQPGTSGGYEQYF.

The rearrangement uses TRBV7-9 and TRBJ2-3; 8 bases are a match to TRBD2. Germline V lookup: CDR1 SEHNR, CDR2 FQNEAQ (reference sequence). The CDR3 extends over 14 amino acids. V shed 2 bases, J shed 4 bases, and the junction held 2 bases outside the gene matches. CDR3 residues: CASSLRREADTQYF. The CDR3 DNA reads as TGTGCCAGCAGCTTACGGCGGGAGGCAGATACGCAGTATTTT.

The table lists this clonotype with a few counts. V is TRBV11-2 and J is TRBJ2-2; 7 positions agree with TRBD1. J gave up 4 bases and V 5 bases, and 7 bases lay outside the gene matches. CDR3 length: 15 amino acids. Per the germline V gene, CDR1 is SGHAT and CDR2 is FQNNGV. The CDR3 loop reads CASSPDRVSTGELFF. In nucleotides, the CDR3 is TGTGCCAGCAGCCCAGACAGGGTATCCACCGGGGAGCTGTTTTTT.

The CDR3, as DNA: TGTGCCAGCAGCTTAAGGACACTGTCATCCTACGAGCAGTACTTC. Translated: CASSLRTLSSYEQYF. This rearrangement joins TRBV7-9 to TRBJ2-7; weak D call: TRBD1 (5 bases). V was clipped by 2 bases and J by 1 base, with 12 bases between them. The CDR3 length is 15 residues. In germline, CDR1 is SEHNR, CDR2 FQNEAQ (reference sequence).

The rearrangement joins TRBV3-1 to TRBJ1-2; the D gene is possibly TRBD1 (5 bases). Looked up from germline, CDR1 is LGHDT and CDR2 is YNNKEL (reference sequence). The CDR3 consists of 13 residues. V gave up 4 bases and J gave up 8 bases, with 14 bases separating them. The CDR3 loop reads CASSLDGGRGYTF. DNA for the CDR3: TGTGCCAGCAGCCTGGACGGGGGACGCGGCTACACCTTC.

The rearrangement joins TRBV12-3 or TRBV12-4 to TRBJ2-2; 9 bases line up with TRBD2. The length of the CDR3 is 17 residues. V lost 3 bases, J lost 5 bases, and 10 bases stayed unmatched. The CDR3 bases are TGTGCCAGCAGTTTTATCAGACTAGCGGCAGGAACCGGGGAGCTGTTTTTT. This encodes CASSFIRLAAGTGELFF.

Many counts were recorded for this clonotype. This chain uses TRBV30 with TRBJ1-5; TRBD1 agrees at 7 bases. Per germline, CDR1 GTSNPN and CDR2 SVGIG (reference sequence). Trimming cost V 0 bases and J 4 bases; bases outside gene matches: 3. This CDR3 contains 14 residues. The chain's CDR3 is CAWSVTTGNQPQHF. CDR3 in DNA: TGTGCCTGGAGTGTAACGACAGGGAATCAGCCCCAGCATTTT. Full variable domain (rest looked up from reference TRBV30 and TRBJ1-5): SQTIHQWPATLVQPVGSPLSLECTVEGTSNPNLYWYRQAAGRGLQLLFYSVGIGQISSEVPQNLSASRPQDRQFILSSKKLLLSDSGFYLCAWSVTTGNQPQHFGDGTRLSIL.